Sequencing of this T cell receptor (beta chain) was carried out in a study of T cell repertoires in cytomegalovirus infection. Looking at the study overall: Public TCR beta signature analysis indicated the presence of both CMV infection and matching HLA type.

Via MiXCR, TCRdb re-called the reads, giving one row per CDR3 protein. The sample includes about 130,000 distinct CDR3 sequences, roughly 25% of them seen just once. A remark on this clonotype: The antigen remains unidentified.

Germline V CDR1 and CDR2: LGHDT, YNNKEL (reference sequence). V lost 2 bases and J lost 2; bases outside the gene matches: 6. The CDR3 covers 16 residues. The chain carries TRBV3-1 and TRBJ2-5, with 9 nucleotides matching TRBD2. The clonotype originates from a human donor in good health (CMV status not recorded). Some clones in this sample may be carry-over from other donors' samples. Sequencing was done on a sample of PBMCs, sequenced either directly or after in vitro stimulation (not recorded which). As DNA, the CDR3 is TGTGCCAGCAGCCAACTCTTTCTAGCGGGGCAAGAGACCCAGTACTTC. It yields the protein CASSQLFLAGQETQYF.